This is a list of T cell receptor beta chains from one sample in a study of OX40 agonist ivuxolimab in advanced cancers. Measured with immunoSEQ multiplex PCR; TCRdb has only the in-frame clones, and not every one. The sample has 100,000 or so clones, more than 80% seen once. The material sequenced was CD4+ or CD8+ T cells sorted from blood, taken in a trial of the OX40 agonist ivuxolimab. Every receptor here comes from an adult with an advanced solid tumor such as melanoma, head and neck, liver or kidney cancer. Both conserved end residues are part of each CDR3. A D gene is named only where the DNA matches it firmly. The size field is filled for only some rows; it gives once, few, many or a size class.

j_gene: TRBJ1-2; abundance: .; d_gene: TRBD1; v_gene: TRBV14; CDR3aa: CASSQTGTGYGYTF; CDR3nt: TGTGCCAGCAGCCAAACCGGGACAGGCTATGGCTACACCTTC
j_gene: TRBJ1-2; abundance: .; d_gene: .; v_gene: TRBV6-5; CDR3aa: CASSYSSGPNYGYTF; CDR3nt: TGTGCCAGCAGTTACTCGAGCGGACCAAACTATGGCTACACCTTC
j_gene: TRBJ2-3; abundance: once; d_gene: TRBD2; v_gene: TRBV10-3; CDR3aa: CAISESVAGGPTDTQYF; CDR3nt: TGTGCCATCAGTGAGTCGGTGGCGGGAGGGCCCACAGATACGCAGTATTTT
j_gene: TRBJ2-3; abundance: few; d_gene: TRBD2; v_gene: TRBV25-1; CDR3aa: CATGGGGLGVDTQYF; CDR3nt: TGTGCCACCGGGGGAGGGGGACTAGGGGTTGATACGCAGTATTTT
j_gene: TRBJ1-1; abundance: .; d_gene: TRBD1; v_gene: TRBV19; CDR3aa: CASSTLTGKSPEAFF; CDR3nt: TGTGCCAGTAGTACCTTGACAGGGAAGTCACCTGAAGCTTTCTTT
j_gene: TRBJ1-1; abundance: .; d_gene: .; v_gene: TRBV9; CDR3aa: CASSLSQNTEAFF; CDR3nt: TGTGCCAGCAGCCTATCACAGAACACTGAAGCTTTCTTT
j_gene: TRBJ2-2; abundance: .; d_gene: .; v_gene: TRBV21-1; CDR3aa: CASSSRDRGRLRSGELFF; CDR3nt: TGTGCCAGCAGCTCCCGGGACAGGGGGCGCCTTAGGTCCGGGGAGCTGTTTTTT
j_gene: TRBJ2-1; abundance: .; d_gene: .; v_gene: TRBV5-1; CDR3aa: CASSLALGGINEQFF; CDR3nt: TGCGCCAGCAGCTTGGCCCTAGGTGGGATCAATGAGCAGTTCTTC
j_gene: TRBJ2-3; abundance: .; d_gene: .; v_gene: TRBV6-5; CDR3aa: CASTPGGRPDTQYF; CDR3nt: TGTGCCAGCACCCCCGGGGGAAGGCCAGATACGCAGTATTTT
j_gene: TRBJ2-1; abundance: .; d_gene: .; v_gene: TRBV7-2; CDR3aa: CASSLERTNPYNEQFF; CDR3nt: TGTGCCAGCAGCTTAGAAAGGACAAACCCCTACAATGAGCAGTTCTTC
j_gene: TRBJ2-1; abundance: .; d_gene: TRBD2; v_gene: TRBV5-3; CDR3aa: CARSLVGTRALCEQFF; CDR3nt: TGTGCCAGAAGCTTGGTAGGGACTAGGGCTCTCTGTGAGCAGTTCTTC
j_gene: TRBJ1-1; abundance: .; d_gene: .; v_gene: TRBV7-9; CDR3aa: CASSFGNTEAFF; CDR3nt: TGTGCCAGCAGCTTTGGCAACACTGAAGCTTTCTTT
j_gene: TRBJ2-5; abundance: .; d_gene: TRBD2; v_gene: TRBV12-5; CDR3aa: CASGSRGGKTQYF; CDR3nt: TGTGCTAGTGGTTCCCGGGGGGGGAAGACCCAGTACTTC
j_gene: TRBJ1-1; abundance: .; d_gene: .; v_gene: TRBV5-6; CDR3aa: CASSFASGGNTEAFF; CDR3nt: TGTGCCAGCAGCTTTGCTTCGGGGGGGAACACTGAAGCTTTCTTT
j_gene: TRBJ2-1; abundance: .; d_gene: TRBD1; v_gene: TRBV27; CDR3aa: CASSPPSRGNEQFF; CDR3nt: TGTGCCAGCAGTCCACCCAGCAGGGGGAATGAGCAGTTCTTC
j_gene: TRBJ1-5; abundance: .; d_gene: .; v_gene: TRBV7-2; CDR3aa: CASSQPEGGYNQPQHF; CDR3nt: TGTGCCAGCAGCCAACCGGAGGGAGGGTACAATCAGCCCCAGCATTTT
j_gene: TRBJ2-1; abundance: .; d_gene: .; v_gene: TRBV2; CDR3aa: CAGSRDGNNEQFF; CDR3nt: TGTGCCGGATCCCGGGACGGAAACAATGAGCAGTTCTTC
j_gene: TRBJ2-7; abundance: .; d_gene: TRBD1; v_gene: TRBV7-9; CDR3aa: CASSSRQGVYEQYF; CDR3nt: TGTGCCAGCAGCTCACGACAGGGGGTCTACGAGCAGTACTTC
j_gene: TRBJ1-1; abundance: .; d_gene: .; v_gene: TRBV10-3; CDR3aa: CAISAGVNTEAFF; CDR3nt: TGTGCCATCAGTGCCGGGGTGAACACTGAAGCTTTCTTT
j_gene: TRBJ1-2; abundance: .; d_gene: .; v_gene: TRBV19; CDR3aa: CASSMGQGKTYGYTF; CDR3nt: TGTGCCAGTAGTATGGGTCAAGGGAAGACGTATGGCTACACCTTC
j_gene: TRBJ2-7; abundance: .; d_gene: .; v_gene: TRBV7-9; CDR3aa: CASSTVSFISYEQYF; CDR3nt: TGTGCCAGCAGCACCGTCTCCTTCATCTCCTACGAGCAGTACTTC
j_gene: TRBJ1-3; abundance: .; d_gene: TRBD1; v_gene: TRBV9; CDR3aa: CASSVALDRGQDTIYF; CDR3nt: TGTGCCAGCAGCGTAGCCCTGGACAGGGGGCAAGACACCATATATTTT
j_gene: TRBJ2-1; abundance: .; d_gene: .; v_gene: TRBV7-2; CDR3aa: CASSLEGNEQFF; CDR3nt: TGTGCCAGCAGCTTGGAGGGCAATGAGCAGTTCTTC
j_gene: TRBJ2-1; abundance: .; d_gene: .; v_gene: TRBV7-9; CDR3aa: CASSNRDEDNEQFF; CDR3nt: TGTGCCAGCAGCAACCGGGACGAGGACAATGAGCAGTTCTTC
j_gene: TRBJ1-5; abundance: once; d_gene: TRBD1; v_gene: TRBV2; CDR3aa: CAISRDRNQPQHF; CDR3nt: TGTGCCATTTCGAGGGACAGGAATCAGCCCCAGCATTTT
j_gene: TRBJ2-1; abundance: few; d_gene: .; v_gene: TRBV6-1; CDR3aa: CASSERSSYNEQFF; CDR3nt: TGTGCCAGCAGTGAACGAAGCTCCTACAATGAGCAGTTCTTC
j_gene: TRBJ2-3; abundance: once; d_gene: TRBD1; v_gene: TRBV5-6; CDR3aa: CASSLKQGADTQYF; CDR3nt: TGTGCCAGCAGCTTAAAACAGGGGGCAGATACGCAGTATTTT
j_gene: TRBJ2-7; abundance: .; d_gene: .; v_gene: TRBV28; CDR3aa: CASRPLTGNGYEQYF; CDR3nt: TGTGCCAGCAGGCCCCTTACGGGAAATGGCTACGAGCAGTACTTC
j_gene: TRBJ2-5; abundance: .; d_gene: TRBD2; v_gene: TRBV9; CDR3aa: CASSALNPLAGSQETQYF; CDR3nt: TGTGCCAGCAGCGCCCTTAACCCTTTAGCGGGGTCCCAAGAGACCCAGTACTTC
j_gene: TRBJ2-2; abundance: .; d_gene: .; v_gene: TRBV7-2; CDR3aa: CASSPPGVHGELFF; CDR3nt: TGTGCCAGCAGCCCTCCAGGGGTCCACGGGGAGCTGTTTTTT
j_gene: TRBJ2-2; abundance: .; d_gene: .; v_gene: TRBV7-3; CDR3aa: CASSSTTGAPGELFF; CDR3nt: TGTGCCAGCAGCTCAACGACGGGGGCACCCGGGGAGCTGTTTTTT
j_gene: TRBJ2-1; abundance: .; d_gene: TRBD1; v_gene: TRBV27; CDR3aa: CASSFLGTEYNEQFF; CDR3nt: TGTGCCAGCAGCTTTCTTGGGACAGAGTACAATGAGCAGTTCTTC
j_gene: TRBJ2-7; abundance: .; d_gene: TRBD2; v_gene: TRBV27; CDR3aa: CASSRAGGYEQYF; CDR3nt: TGTGCCAGCAGTAGAGCGGGAGGGTACGAGCAGTACTTC
j_gene: TRBJ1-1; abundance: .; d_gene: .; v_gene: TRBV11-1; CDR3aa: CASSLQVTSTEAFF; CDR3nt: TGTGCCAGCAGTCTACAGGTTACCTCCACTGAAGCTTTCTTT
j_gene: TRBJ2-1; abundance: .; d_gene: TRBD2; v_gene: TRBV9; CDR3aa: CASSVGTSGRNEQFF; CDR3nt: TGTGCCAGCAGCGTGGGAACTAGCGGGAGGAATGAGCAGTTCTTC
j_gene: TRBJ2-1; abundance: .; d_gene: TRBD2; v_gene: TRBV18; CDR3aa: CASSPPRGTSENYNEQFF; CDR3nt: TGTGCCAGCTCACCACCGAGGGGGACTAGCGAGAACTACAATGAGCAGTTCTTC
j_gene: TRBJ2-6; abundance: .; d_gene: .; v_gene: TRBV29-1; CDR3aa: CSVVASGANVLTF; CDR3nt: TGCAGCGTTGTGGCGTCTGGGGCCAACGTCCTGACTTTC
j_gene: TRBJ2-5; abundance: .; d_gene: TRBD1; v_gene: TRBV9; CDR3aa: CASSPGQGQETQYF; CDR3nt: TGTGCCAGCAGCCCGGGACAGGGCCAAGAGACCCAGTACTTC
j_gene: TRBJ1-4; abundance: .; d_gene: TRBD1; v_gene: TRBV4-3; CDR3aa: CASSQRDRRLRKEKLFF; CDR3nt: TGCGCCAGCAGCCAACGGGACAGGCGGTTAAGAAAGGAAAAACTGTTTTTT
j_gene: TRBJ2-5; abundance: once; d_gene: .; v_gene: TRBV19; CDR3aa: CASSAGWEETQYF; CDR3nt: TGTGCCAGTAGTGCGGGATGGGAGGAGACCCAGTACTTC
j_gene: TRBJ2-5; abundance: .; d_gene: .; v_gene: TRBV29-1; CDR3aa: CSVGYTYQETQYF; CDR3nt: TGCAGCGTTGGGTACACGTACCAAGAGACCCAGTACTTC
j_gene: TRBJ2-2; abundance: .; d_gene: .; v_gene: TRBV5-6; CDR3aa: CASSLVAGTGELFF; CDR3nt: TGTGCCAGCAGCTTGGTGGCTGGCACCGGGGAGCTGTTTTTT
j_gene: TRBJ2-7; abundance: .; d_gene: .; v_gene: TRBV2; CDR3aa: CASKRGSYEQYF; CDR3nt: TGTGCCAGCAAGAGGGGGAGCTACGAGCAGTACTTC
j_gene: TRBJ2-1; abundance: .; d_gene: .; v_gene: TRBV19; CDR3aa: CASRPTGVNEQFF; CDR3nt: TGTGCCAGTAGGCCGACTGGGGTAAATGAGCAGTTCTTC
j_gene: TRBJ1-5; abundance: .; d_gene: .; v_gene: TRBV30; CDR3aa: CAWSVRGRGSYQPQHF; CDR3nt: TGTGCCTGGAGTGTAAGAGGTCGGGGCTCGTACCAGCCCCAGCATTTT
j_gene: TRBJ2-7; abundance: .; d_gene: .; v_gene: TRBV7-9; CDR3aa: CASSFGGGGSSYEQYF; CDR3nt: TGTGCCAGCAGCTTTGGCGGGGGCGGGTCCTCCTACGAGCAGTACTTC
j_gene: TRBJ1-1; abundance: few; d_gene: TRBD1; v_gene: TRBV7-9; CDR3aa: CASSSLGQGVRAFF; CDR3nt: TGTGCCAGCAGCTCCCTGGGACAGGGGGTCCGGGCTTTCTTT
j_gene: TRBJ1-3; abundance: .; d_gene: .; v_gene: TRBV5-1; CDR3aa: CASSLRGSGNTIYF; CDR3nt: TGCGCCAGCAGCTTGAGGGGCTCTGGAAACACCATATATTTT
j_gene: TRBJ2-7; abundance: few; d_gene: .; v_gene: TRBV10-2; CDR3aa: CASSHPQRYEQYF; CDR3nt: TGCGCCAGCAGCCATCCGCAGAGGTACGAGCAGTACTTC
j_gene: TRBJ2-7; abundance: .; d_gene: .; v_gene: TRBV5-1; CDR3aa: CASSGGTSYEQYF; CDR3nt: TGCGCCAGCAGCGGAGGGACCTCCTACGAGCAGTACTTC
j_gene: TRBJ1-1; abundance: .; d_gene: .; v_gene: TRBV30; CDR3aa: CAWSVLVNTEAFF; CDR3nt: TGTGCCTGGAGTGTGTTGGTGAACACTGAAGCTTTCTTT
j_gene: TRBJ1-2; abundance: .; d_gene: .; v_gene: TRBV30; CDR3aa: CAWSVGSLYGYTF; CDR3nt: TGTGCCTGGAGTGTTGGCAGTTTATATGGCTACACCTTC
j_gene: TRBJ1-5; abundance: once; d_gene: .; v_gene: TRBV5-1; CDR3aa: CASSLGQGLNQPQHF; CDR3nt: TGCGCCAGCAGCTTGGGTCAGGGGCTCAATCAGCCCCAGCATTTT
j_gene: TRBJ2-3; abundance: few; d_gene: .; v_gene: TRBV10-1; CDR3aa: CASSDRTGASDTQYF; CDR3nt: TGCGCCAGCAGTGACCGGACGGGCGCCTCAGATACGCAGTATTTT
j_gene: TRBJ2-7; abundance: .; d_gene: .; v_gene: TRBV6-5; CDR3aa: CASSHRSGVNEQYF; CDR3nt: TGTGCCAGCAGCCACCGCTCGGGGGTCAACGAGCAGTACTTC